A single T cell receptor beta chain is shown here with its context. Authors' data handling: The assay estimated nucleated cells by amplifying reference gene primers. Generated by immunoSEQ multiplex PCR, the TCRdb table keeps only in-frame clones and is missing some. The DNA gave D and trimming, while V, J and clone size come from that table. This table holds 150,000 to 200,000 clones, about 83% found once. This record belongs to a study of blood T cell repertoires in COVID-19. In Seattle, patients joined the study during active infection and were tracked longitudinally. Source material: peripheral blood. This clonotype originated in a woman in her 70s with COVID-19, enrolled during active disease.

In DNA, the CDR3 is TGTGCCAGTAGACCCAGAGATTTCGGGAATTCACCCCTCCACTTT. Translating it yields CASRPRDFGNSPLHF. The rearrangement links TRBV19 to TRBJ1-6; unclear D gene. This CDR3 is 15 amino acids long. The V end was cut by 6 bases, the J end by 7 bases, with 16 bases between. The germline V gene encodes CDR1 LNHDA and CDR2 SQIVND (reference sequence).